This section outlines one T cell receptor (beta chain) sequence together with its context. Its cognate antigen is unknown. This record comes from a study of beta chain features in type 1 diabetes. CD4+ naive, central memory, regulatory and stem cell-like memory subsets were isolated by sorting on CD45RO/CCR7/CD25/CD127/CD95/CD27. Notes on the study in general: Diminished insertions and augmented deletions at VDJ junctions characterized type 1 diabetes patients. Type 1 diabetes patients showed a moderate but significant shortening of TCRB CDR3s in all four CD4+ subsets.

This CDR3 region has 17 residues. Germline lookup yields CDR1 SEHNR and CDR2 FQNEAQ (reference sequence). The V segment lost 3 bases and the J segment 4 bases; nucleotides outside the gene matches: 9. The study reverse transcribed the entire isolated RNA, so it sequenced expressed TCRB transcripts. Average reads for naive, central memory and regulatory T cell samples were about 3.7 million. Profiled with immunoSEQ multiplex PCR; TCRdb holds only in-frame clones, not every one. The sample contains roughly 170,000 clones, less than 15% of which appear only once. Material for sequencing was central memory CD4+ T cells from blood. V is TRBV7-9 and J is TRBJ2-7; 13 bases are shared with TRBD2. The clonotype comes from a woman aged 18-29 years in good health. The CDR3 sequence is CASSFGTSGIGAYEQYF. CDR3 DNA sequence: TGTGCCAGCAGCTTCGGGACTAGCGGGATCGGGGCTTACGAGCAGTACTTC.